The 25 T cell receptor beta chains below come from one sample, sequenced in a study of identical twins. TCRdb reanalysed the 5' RACE reads using MiXCR and keeps one entry per CDR3 protein. Here the sample spans some 1,600,000 distinct CDR3 sequences, less than 35% being singletons. Sequencing used cord blood. These receptors were collected from a newborn girl in good health.

This clonotype was picked up a small number of times. The chain joins TRBV28 to TRBJ2-7; TRBD1 agrees at 8 bases. After removal of 6 bases from V and 0 bases from J, the junction contained 7 bases not matched to a gene. The CDR3 extends over 15 amino acids. The germline CDR1 and CDR2 sequences are MDHEN and SYDVKM. The CDR3 here is CASSPYRGFSYEQYF. The CDR3 DNA is TGTGCCAGCAGCCCTTACAGGGGGTTCTCCTACGAGCAGTACTTC.

Of note for this clonotype: A much larger clone differs by one base, so this may be a read error. The chain uses TRBV9 and TRBJ1-1; D gene ambiguous. Per germline, CDR1 SGDLS and CDR2 YYNGEE. The CDR3 length is 13 residues. The CDR3 spells CASSVVGNTGAFF. CDR3 coding DNA: TGTGCCAGCAGCGTAGTAGGGAACACTGGAGCTTTCTTT. The entire variable domain, with the rest obtained from reference TRBV9 and TRBJ1-1, is as follows: DSGVTQTPKHLITATGQRVTLRCSPRSGDLSVYWYQQSLDQGLQFLIQYYNGEERAKGNILERFSAQQFPDLHSELNLSSLELGDSALYFCASSVVGNTGAFFGQGTRLTVV.

This clonotype was seen a handful of times. The chain employs TRBV4-2 and TRBJ2-4; no firm D call. The V gene's germline CDR1 is LGHNA and CDR2 YNFKEQ. V was pared by 1 base and J by 5 bases, with 9 bases between. The CDR3 extends over 14 amino acids. The CDR3 DNA follows: TGTGCCAGCAGCCAAGGTGGTCAACAAAACATTCAGTACTTC. Encoded protein: CASSQGGQQNIQYF.

This chain uses TRBV28 with TRBJ1-5; 10 positions agree with TRBD1. The trim removed 6 bases at V and 9 bases at J, leaving 17 bases unmatched. CDR3 length equals 17 residues. Germline lookup yields CDR1 MDHEN and CDR2 SYDVKM. CDR3 sequence: CASRIVPDRGRFRPQHF. The CDR3 nucleotides read TGTGCCAGCAGAATAGTCCCCGACAGGGGGCGATTCCGGCCCCAGCATTTT.

This clonotype showed up just a few times. For the CDR3, the DNA is TGTGCCAGCAGCCCCATGGTTCCTGAAAAACTGTTTTTT. This codes for CASSPMVPEKLFF. The chain recombines TRBV11-2 with TRBJ1-4; D ambiguous. CDR1 is SGHAT, CDR2 FQNNGV, per germline. V gave up 5 bases and J gave up 7 bases, with 11 bases separating them. The CDR3 has 13 amino acids.

This chain connects TRBV13 to TRBJ2-7, with 10 bases fitting TRBD2. Losses at the gene ends were 6 bases for V and 5 bases for J; bases not matched to a gene: 7. CDR3 length equals 14 residues. Germline V gives CDR1 PRHDT, CDR2 FYEKMQ (reference sequence). The CDR3 DNA is TGTGCCAGCAGAAAAGCGGGAGGGCCCCACGAGCAGTACTTC. It encodes CASRKAGGPHEQYF. Full variable domain (rest looked up from reference TRBV13 and TRBJ2-7): AAGVIQSPRHLIKEKRETATLKCYPIPRHDTVYWYQQGPGQDPQFLISFYEKMQSDKGSIPDRFSAQQFSDYHSELNMSSLELGDSALYFCASRKAGGPHEQYFGPGTRLTVT.

The chain combines TRBV13 with TRBJ2-1, with 12 bases lining up with TRBD1. This CDR3 is 16 amino acids long. Germline values: CDR1 PRHDT, CDR2 FYEKMQ (reference sequence). J was trimmed by 5 bases and V by 2 bases; bases with no gene match: 4. The CDR3 reads CASSLRDRGLHNEQFF. CDR3 coding DNA: TGTGCCAGCAGCTTAAGGGACAGGGGGCTCCACAATGAGCAGTTCTTC.

In its sample, this clonotype was seen a few times. The chain recombines TRBV6-6 with TRBJ1-1; D gene unclear. Deletions cut 6 bases from V and 6 bases from J, with 14 bases between. Germline V CDR1 and CDR2: MNHNY, SVGAGI (reference sequence). This CDR3 contains 13 residues. The CDR3 DNA reads as TGTGCCAGCAGATCACCCTGGGCCCCTGAAGCTTTCTTT. As protein: CASRSPWAPEAFF.

This clonotype has more than one count but fewer than ten. Here the CDR3 DNA reads TGTGCCAGCAGTCTCAGTCCCTTTCGAGGGGACGAGCAGTACTTC. It specifies CASSLSPFRGDEQYF. V gene TRBV6-1 combines with J gene TRBJ2-7, with D perhaps given as TRBD1 or TRBD2 (5 bases each). V gave up 5 bases and J gave up 5 bases, with 19 bases separating them. Germline-derived CDR1 and CDR2 are MNHNS and SASEGT. The CDR3 is made up of 15 amino acids.

This clonotype was seen repeatedly, ten times or more. This chain links TRBV29-1 with TRBJ2-3, with 8 bases fitting TRBD1. After removal of 7 bases from V and 6 bases from J, the junction contained 3 bases not matched to a gene. Germline V gene data show CDR1 as SQVTM and CDR2 as ANQGSEA. This CDR3 comprises 11 residues. CDR3 in amino acids: CSATGGDTQYF. In nucleotides, the CDR3 is TGCAGCGCCACAGGGGGTGATACGCAGTATTTT.

This chain uses TRBV6-1 with TRBJ2-7; no definite D call. CDR1 MNHNS and CDR2 SASEGT come from the germline V gene. V gave up 11 bases and J gave up 2 bases, with 7 bases separating them. The CDR3 runs to 10 residues. CDR3: CAGNAYEQYF. Here the CDR3 DNA reads TGTGCCGGCAACGCCTACGAGCAGTACTTC.

The rearrangement joins TRBV7-2 to TRBJ1-1; 8 positions agree with TRBD1. CDR1 SGHTA and CDR2 FQGNSA come from the germline V gene. V shed 5 bases and J 0 bases; nucleotides not matched to a gene: 17. The CDR3 runs to 19 residues. CDR3 residues: CASSHGMWGQEPMNTEAFF. The CDR3 DNA follows: TGTGCCAGCAGCCACGGGATGTGGGGACAGGAGCCCATGAACACTGAAGCTTTCTTT. The full variable domain, in which reference TRBV7-2 and TRBJ1-1 provide the parts outside the CDR3, is GAGVSQSPSNKVTEKGKDVELRCDPISGHTALYWYRQSLGQGLEFLIYFQGNSAPDKSGLPSDRFSAERTGGSVSTLTIQRTQQEDSAVYLCASSHGMWGQEPMNTEAFFGQGTRLTVV.

The chain couples TRBV14 to TRBJ2-3; 7 bases map to TRBD2. The V segment lost 4 bases and the J segment 2 bases; nucleotides outside the gene matches: 9. CDR1 SGHDN and CDR2 FVKESK come from the germline V gene. The CDR3 has 16 residues. In nucleotides, the CDR3 is TGTGCCAGCAGCCCACAGAGACTAGCCGTCACAGATACGCAGTATTTT. Its protein is CASSPQRLAVTDTQYF. The variable domain in full, with the rest retrieved from reference TRBV14 and TRBJ2-3, is EAGVTQFPSHSVIEKGQTVTLRCDPISGHDNLYWYRRVMGKEIKFLLHFVKESKQDESGMPNNRFLAERTGGTYSTLKVQPAELEDSGVYFCASSPQRLAVTDTQYFGPGTRLTVL.

This clonotype occurred a few times. The chain combines TRBV7-9 with TRBJ2-4; D uncertain. This CDR3 comprises 16 residues. The V gene lost 0 bases and the J gene lost 0 bases, with 9 bases spanning the gap. Germline V CDR1 and CDR2: SEHNR, FQNEAQ (reference sequence). This chain's CDR3 is CASSLALSLAKNIQYF. The CDR3 nucleotides are TGTGCCAGCAGCTTAGCGCTAAGTCTAGCCAAAAACATTCAGTACTTC.

The chain has TRBV5-6 and TRBJ1-2; possible D gene TRBD1, 6 bases. CDR1 is SGHDT, CDR2 YYEEEE, per germline. The CDR3 contains 15 residues. The V and J ends lost 2 bases and 3 bases respectively, with 14 bases between them. DNA of the CDR3: TGTGCCAGCAGCTTCGTGGACAGTGCTGACTATGGCTACACCTTC. As protein: CASSFVDSADYGYTF.

This clonotype has just a few counts. The CDR3 protein is CAISDFGTGVRDQPQHF. The CDR3 DNA sequence: TGTGCCATCAGTGATTTCGGTACAGGGGTTAGGGATCAGCCCCAGCATTTT. The gene calls are TRBV10-3 and TRBJ1-5; the match to TRBD1 covers 7 bases. The CDR3 covers 17 residues. Germline lookup yields CDR1 ENHRY and CDR2 SYGVKD. Trimming cost V 3 bases and J 5 bases; bases outside gene matches: 13.

In the case of this clonotype: At one boundary the junction diverges from the germline segment, which might be a read error. V usage is TRBV7-2 and J usage is TRBJ2-6; D may match TRBD1 or TRBD2 (5 bases each). Germline CDR1 is SGHTA and CDR2 is FQGNSA. The CDR3 runs to 18 residues. The CDR3 region is CASSLERRGFSGADVLTF. In DNA form, the CDR3 reads TGTGCCAGCAGCTTAGAGCGGCGAGGGTTCTCTGGGGCCGACGTCCTGACTTTC.

In its sample, this clonotype was seen many times. This chain uses TRBV24-1 with TRBJ2-5; D unclear. The V gene lost 5 bases and the J gene lost 3 bases, with 9 bases spanning the gap. Germline CDR1 and CDR2: KGHDR and SFDVKD. The length of the CDR3 is 13 residues. CDR3 loop: CATSVPGEETQYF. The CDR3 coding sequence is TGTGCCACCAGTGTTCCGGGCGAAGAGACCCAGTACTTC.

This clonotype was detected only a few times. The rearrangement links TRBV6-1 to TRBJ1-1, with 9 positions matching TRBD1. The CDR3 is 14 amino acids. V lost 5 bases, J lost 4 bases, and 5 bases stayed unmatched. Germline V gene sequence: CDR1 MNHNS, CDR2 SASEGT. As DNA, the CDR3 is TGTGCCAGCAGTAATGACAGGGGGGGCACTGAAGCTTTCTTT. Amino acid sequence: CASSNDRGGTEAFF.

This clonotype was seen many times. V gene TRBV5-1 combines with J gene TRBJ2-1, with 10 bases that match TRBD2. The CDR3 runs 18 residues. In germline, CDR1 is SGHRS, CDR2 YFSETQ. V shed 0 bases and J 4 bases; nucleotides not matched to a gene: 10. The DNA for the CDR3 is TGCGCCAGCAGCTTGGCCCTCTTTAGCGGGGGGTCATACAATGAGCAGTTCTTC. Encoded protein: CASSLALFSGGSYNEQFF.

The chain joins TRBV6-6 to TRBJ1-1; possible D gene TRBD1, 5 bases. This CDR3 is built from 14 residues. In germline, CDR1 is MNHNY, CDR2 SVGAGI (reference sequence). V lost 6 bases, J lost 1 base, and 12 bases lay in between. CDR3 in amino acids: CASRRIGQNTEAFF. In DNA form, the CDR3 reads TGTGCCAGCAGACGAATCGGACAGAACACTGAAGCTTTCTTT.

The rearrangement uses TRBV3-1 and TRBJ1-2, with 8 bases fitting TRBD1. This CDR3 is built from 14 residues. The V and J ends lost 4 bases and 4 bases, in that order; junction bases with no gene match: 5. Looked up from germline, CDR1 is LGHDT and CDR2 is YNNKEL (reference sequence). The CDR3 DNA reads TGTGCCAGCAGCCCGACCGACAGGGGCTATGGCTACACCTTC. The encoded protein is CASSPTDRGYGYTF.

In nucleotides, the CDR3 is TGTGCCAGCAGTTTAAGGGACAGCGTGAACACTGAAGCTTTCTTT. Amino acid sequence: CASSLRDSVNTEAFF. V is TRBV27 and J is TRBJ1-1; 7 bases map to TRBD1. CDR3 length: 15 residues. Germline trimming cut 2 bases from V and 0 bases from J; bases unmatched to any gene: 3. Per germline, CDR1 MNHEY and CDR2 SMNVEV (reference sequence).

V usage is TRBV10-3 and J usage is TRBJ2-7; weak D call: TRBD1 (6 bases). The CDR3 consists of 13 residues. Per germline, CDR1 ENHRY and CDR2 SYGVKD. Trimming shortened V by 6 bases and J by 1 base, and 10 bases separated the two germline ends. The DNA for the CDR3 is TGTGCCATCAGCTCCGGGACATCCTACGAGCAGTACTTC. It yields the protein CAISSGTSYEQYF.

For this clonotype: With a much larger clone just one base away, this may be a read error. The chain employs TRBV29-1 and TRBJ1-2; D is uncertain. Germline CDR1 is SQVTM and CDR2 is ANQGSEA. The CDR3 is made up of 11 amino acids. V shed 3 bases and J shed 6 bases, with 8 bases lying between them. The CDR3 protein is CSVETLHGYTF. In nucleotides, the CDR3 is TGCAGCGTTGAGACACTCCATGGCTACACCTTC. The full variable domain, with the rest looked up from reference TRBV29-1 and TRBJ1-2, is SAVISQKPSRDICQRGTSLTIQCQVDSQVTMMFWYRQQPGQSLTLIATANQGSEATYESGFVIDKFPISRPNLTFSTLTVSNMSPEDSSIYLCSVETLHGYTFGSGTRLTVV.